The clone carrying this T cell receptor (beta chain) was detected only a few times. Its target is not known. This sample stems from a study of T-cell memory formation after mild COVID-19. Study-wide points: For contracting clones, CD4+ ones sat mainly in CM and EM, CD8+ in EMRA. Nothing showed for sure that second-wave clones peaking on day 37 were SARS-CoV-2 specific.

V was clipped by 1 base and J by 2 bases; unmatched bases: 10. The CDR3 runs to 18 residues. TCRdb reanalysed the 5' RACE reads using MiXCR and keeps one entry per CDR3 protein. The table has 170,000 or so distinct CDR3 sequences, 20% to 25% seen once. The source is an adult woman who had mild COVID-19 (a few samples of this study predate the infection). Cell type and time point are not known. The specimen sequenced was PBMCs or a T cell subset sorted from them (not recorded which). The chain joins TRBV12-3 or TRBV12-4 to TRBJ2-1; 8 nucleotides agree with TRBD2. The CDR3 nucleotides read TGTGCCAGCAGTTTAGGGAGGGCTAGCGGGCCCACCTACAATGAGCAGTTCTTC. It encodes CASSLGRASGPTYNEQFF.